This TCR beta chain was captured in a study of control samples from healthy donors and cancer patients. This clone has just one count. Libraries were prepared by immunoSEQ multiplex PCR; TCRdb keeps only in-frame clonotypes and omits some of them. In the table there are approximately 50,000 clones, 70% to 90% of which are singletons. Germline CDR1 SGHNT, CDR2 YYREEE (reference sequence). Trimming cost V 2 bases and J 4 bases, with 12 bases left between them. The CDR3 consists of 14 residues. This chain links TRBV5-4 with TRBJ1-1; weak D call: TRBD1 (6 bases). The TCR sequence derives from a woman aged 55-70 years with lung cancer. The sequenced sample was PBMCs. CDR3 region: CASSFAGAGTEAFF. As DNA, the CDR3 is TGTGCCAGCAGCTTCGCAGGGGCAGGCACTGAAGCTTTCTTT.